The sequence of this T cell receptor beta chain was determined in a study of blood T cell repertoires in COVID-19. Study as a whole: Some COVID-19 samples were acute and others convalescent; all came from the United States, Italy and Spain.

The ends lost 10 bases at V and 2 bases at J; junction bases unmatched: 4. Germline lookup yields CDR1 MDHEN and CDR2 SYDVKM. The CDR3 is made up of 12 amino acids. Methods used by the authors: Researchers report that nucleated cell counts were estimated from reference gene primer amplification. Here immunoSEQ multiplex PCR was the method, and the copy in TCRdb shows in-frame clones only, minus some. V and J calls and clone size are copied from that table; D and trimming were computed from the DNA. The top ten clones hold roughly 0.25% of a sample with about 670,000 clones, 90% of them seen once. What was sequenced was peripheral blood. This TCR came from a woman aged 18-29 years with acute or convalescent COVID-19. The V call is TRBV28, the J call TRBJ2-7; TRBD1 aligns across 8 bases. CDR3 sequence: CATGTGAYEQYF. The CDR3 region has the DNA TGTGCCACCGGGACAGGAGCCTACGAGCAGTACTTC.